The present T cell receptor (beta chain) was sequenced within a study of cytotoxic CD8 clonotypes in ibrutinib-treated CLL. Sequencing sought depths of 1 in 200,000 to 1 in 1 million T cells. Profiling relied on immunoSEQ multiplex PCR, and the TCRdb table lists in-frame clones only, not all of them. In the table there are 330,000 or so clones, roughly 67% of which are singletons. The CDR3 totals 15 residues. Germline V CDR1 and CDR2: SNHLY, FYNNEI. Trimming pared 6 bases from V and 0 bases from J, leaving 12 bases between. This chain joins TRBV2 and TRBJ2-1; possibly TRBD2 for D (7 bases). The sequence was obtained from a human donor with chronic lymphocytic leukemia. This sample comprised PBMCs, obtained after 36 months of ibrutinib treatment. CDR3 protein: CASRRGGISYNEQFF. Here the CDR3 DNA reads TGTGCCAGCAGGAGGGGGGGGATCTCCTACAATGAGCAGTTCTTC.